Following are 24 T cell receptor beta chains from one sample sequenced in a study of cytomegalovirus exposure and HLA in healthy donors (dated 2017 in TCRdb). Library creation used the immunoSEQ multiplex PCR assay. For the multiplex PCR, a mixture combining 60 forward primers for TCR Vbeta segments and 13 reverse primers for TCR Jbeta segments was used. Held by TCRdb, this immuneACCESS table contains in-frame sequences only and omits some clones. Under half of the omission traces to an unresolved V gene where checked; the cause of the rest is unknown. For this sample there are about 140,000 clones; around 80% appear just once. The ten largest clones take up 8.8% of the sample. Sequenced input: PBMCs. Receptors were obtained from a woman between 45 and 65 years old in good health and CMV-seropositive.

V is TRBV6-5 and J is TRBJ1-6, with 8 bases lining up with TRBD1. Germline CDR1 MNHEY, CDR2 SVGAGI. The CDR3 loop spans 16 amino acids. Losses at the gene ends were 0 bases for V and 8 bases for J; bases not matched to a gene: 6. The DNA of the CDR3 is TGTGCCAGCAGTTACTCGTCCGGACAGGGTCATTCACCCCTCCACTTT. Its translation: CASSYSSGQGHSPLHF.

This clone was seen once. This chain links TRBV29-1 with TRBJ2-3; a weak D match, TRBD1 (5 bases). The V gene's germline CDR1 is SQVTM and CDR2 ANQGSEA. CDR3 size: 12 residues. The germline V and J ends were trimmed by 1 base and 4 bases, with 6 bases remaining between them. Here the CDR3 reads CSVEVGADTQYF. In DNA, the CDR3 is TGCAGCGTTGAAGTAGGGGCAGATACGCAGTATTTT.

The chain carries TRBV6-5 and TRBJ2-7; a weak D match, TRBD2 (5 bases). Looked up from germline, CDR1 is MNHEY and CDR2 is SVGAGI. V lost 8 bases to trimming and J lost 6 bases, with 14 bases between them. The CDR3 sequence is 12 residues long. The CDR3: CASSTYGLEQYF. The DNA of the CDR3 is TGTGCCAGCTCGACATATGGACTCGAGCAGTACTTC.

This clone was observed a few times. The CDR3 nucleotides are TGTGCCAGCAGCTTAGATACGTGGCGGAGCTATGGCTACACCTTC. Its protein product is CASSLDTWRSYGYTF. The chain joins TRBV7-9 to TRBJ1-2; D is unclear. V was pared by 1 base and J by 4 bases, with 13 bases between. From germline, CDR1 is SEHNR and CDR2 FQNEAQ (reference sequence). The CDR3 has 15 residues.

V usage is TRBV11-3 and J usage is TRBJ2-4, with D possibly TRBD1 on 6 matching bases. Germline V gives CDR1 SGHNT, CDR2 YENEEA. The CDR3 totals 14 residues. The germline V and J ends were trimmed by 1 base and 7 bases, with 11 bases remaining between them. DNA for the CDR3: TGTGCCAGCAGCTTAGGTAGGGGGAGTAACATTCAGTACTTC. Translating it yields CASSLGRGSNIQYF.

The CDR3 protein is CASSGGSQINIQYF. In nucleotides, the CDR3 is TGTGCCAGCAGCGGCGGTAGCCAAATTAATATTCAGTACTTC. V usage is TRBV7-9 and J usage is TRBJ2-4; no clear D. Trimming stripped 5 bases from V and 10 bases from J, with 18 bases between. CDR1 and CDR2 from the germline V gene are SEHNR and FQNEAQ (reference sequence). The CDR3 is made up of 14 amino acids.

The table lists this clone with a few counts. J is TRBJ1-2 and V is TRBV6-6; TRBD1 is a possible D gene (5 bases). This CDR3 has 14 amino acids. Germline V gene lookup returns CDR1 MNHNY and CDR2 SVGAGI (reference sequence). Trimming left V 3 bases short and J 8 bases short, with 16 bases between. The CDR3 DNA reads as TGTGCCAGCAGTTATTCCACAGGTACTGGGGGCTACACCTTC. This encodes CASSYSTGTGGYTF.

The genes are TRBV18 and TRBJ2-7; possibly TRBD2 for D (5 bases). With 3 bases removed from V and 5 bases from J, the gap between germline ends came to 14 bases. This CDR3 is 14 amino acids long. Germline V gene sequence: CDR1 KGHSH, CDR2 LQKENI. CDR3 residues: CASSPRPSGDEQYF. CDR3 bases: TGTGCCAGCTCACCCAGACCGAGCGGCGACGAGCAGTACTTC.

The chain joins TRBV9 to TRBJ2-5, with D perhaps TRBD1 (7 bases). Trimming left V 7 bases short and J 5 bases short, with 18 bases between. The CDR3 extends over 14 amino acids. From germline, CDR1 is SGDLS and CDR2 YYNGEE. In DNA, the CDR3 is TGTGCCAGCTCCCGGGCCTCAGGGGGGGAGACCCAGTACTTC. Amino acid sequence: CASSRASGGETQYF.

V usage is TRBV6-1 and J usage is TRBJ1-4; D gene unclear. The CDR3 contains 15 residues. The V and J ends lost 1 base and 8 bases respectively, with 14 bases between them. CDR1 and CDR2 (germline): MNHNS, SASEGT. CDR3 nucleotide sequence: TGTGCCAGCAGTGAAGGACTACACGCGGAGGAAAAACTGTTTTTT. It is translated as CASSEGLHAEEKLFF.

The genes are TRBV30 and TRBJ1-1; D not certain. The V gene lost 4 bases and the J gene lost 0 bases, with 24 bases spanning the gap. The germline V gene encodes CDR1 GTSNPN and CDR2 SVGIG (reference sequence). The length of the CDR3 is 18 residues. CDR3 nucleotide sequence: TGTGCCTGGAAGGGCCTGTACGGGGTCACGCTGGTGAACACTGAAGCTTTCTTT. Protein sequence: CAWKGLYGVTLVNTEAFF.

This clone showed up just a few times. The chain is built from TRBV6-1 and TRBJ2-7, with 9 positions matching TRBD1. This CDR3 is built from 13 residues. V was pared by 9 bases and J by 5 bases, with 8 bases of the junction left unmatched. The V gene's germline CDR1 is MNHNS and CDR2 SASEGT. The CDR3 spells CASTGTGKNEQYF. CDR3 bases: TGTGCCAGTACCGGGACAGGGAAAAACGAGCAGTACTTC.

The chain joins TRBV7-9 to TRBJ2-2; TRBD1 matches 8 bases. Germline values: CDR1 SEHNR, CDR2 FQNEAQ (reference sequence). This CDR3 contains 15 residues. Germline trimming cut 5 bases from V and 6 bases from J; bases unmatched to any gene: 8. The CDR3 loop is CASSRGQGVAGELFF. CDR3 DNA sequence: TGTGCCAGCAGCCGAGGACAGGGCGTAGCCGGGGAGCTGTTTTTT.

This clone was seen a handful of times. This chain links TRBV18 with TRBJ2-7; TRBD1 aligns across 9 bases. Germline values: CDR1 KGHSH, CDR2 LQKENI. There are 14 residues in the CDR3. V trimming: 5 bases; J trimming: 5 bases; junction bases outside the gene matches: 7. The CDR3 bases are TGTGCCAGCTCAGCCGGGACAGGGATGGACGAGCAGTACTTC. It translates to CASSAGTGMDEQYF.

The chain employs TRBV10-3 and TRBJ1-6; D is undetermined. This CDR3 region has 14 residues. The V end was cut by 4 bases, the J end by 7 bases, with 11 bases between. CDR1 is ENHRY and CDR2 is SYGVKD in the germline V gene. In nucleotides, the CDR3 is TGTGCCATCAGTGTTAATAGTGAGAATTCACCCCTCCACTTT. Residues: CAISVNSENSPLHF.

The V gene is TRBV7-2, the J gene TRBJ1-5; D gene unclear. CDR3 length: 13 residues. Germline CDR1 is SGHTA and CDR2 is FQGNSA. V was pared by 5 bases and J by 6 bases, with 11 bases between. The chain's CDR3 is CASSTHVTQPQHF. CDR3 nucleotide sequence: TGTGCCAGCAGCACACACGTTACTCAGCCCCAGCATTTT.

The CDR3, as DNA: TGTGCCAGCTCACCACTTGCCCAGGGGGCGAGCGAGCAGTACTTC. Translated: CASSPLAQGASEQYF. V gene TRBV18 combines with J gene TRBJ2-7; 8 nucleotides match TRBD1. The germline V gene has CDR1 KGHSH and CDR2 LQKENI. CDR3 size: 15 residues. V gave up 1 base and J gave up 6 bases; unmatched junction bases: 8.

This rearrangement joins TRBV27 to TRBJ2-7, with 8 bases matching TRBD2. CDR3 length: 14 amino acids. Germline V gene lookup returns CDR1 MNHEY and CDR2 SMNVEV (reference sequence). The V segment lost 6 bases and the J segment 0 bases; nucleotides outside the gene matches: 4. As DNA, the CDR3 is TGTGCCAGCAGCCGGGGGGGGGACTCCTACGAGCAGTACTTC. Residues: CASSRGGDSYEQYF.

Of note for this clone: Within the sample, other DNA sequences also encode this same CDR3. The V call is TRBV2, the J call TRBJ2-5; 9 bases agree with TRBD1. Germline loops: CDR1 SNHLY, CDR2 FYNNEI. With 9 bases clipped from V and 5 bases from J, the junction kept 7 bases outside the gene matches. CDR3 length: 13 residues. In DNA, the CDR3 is TGTGCCAGTGCGGGACAGGGTGGTGAGACCCAGTACTTC. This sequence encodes CASAGQGGETQYF. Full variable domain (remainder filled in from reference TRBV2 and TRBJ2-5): EPEVTQTPSHQVTQMGQEVILRCVPISNHLYFYWYRQILGQKVEFLVSFYNNEISEKSEIFDDQFSVERPDGSNFTLKIRSTKLEDSAMYFCASAGQGGETQYFGPGTRLLVL.

The CDR3 here is CASSSTGSSYEQYF. Written as DNA, the CDR3 is TGTGCCAGCAGTTCGACGGGAAGCTCCTACGAGCAGTACTTC. The gene calls are TRBV6-1 and TRBJ2-7; maybe TRBD2 (5 bases). The CDR3 has 14 amino acids. V dropped 5 bases and J dropped 0 bases, with 11 bases sitting between them. Germline V lookup: CDR1 MNHNS, CDR2 SASEGT.

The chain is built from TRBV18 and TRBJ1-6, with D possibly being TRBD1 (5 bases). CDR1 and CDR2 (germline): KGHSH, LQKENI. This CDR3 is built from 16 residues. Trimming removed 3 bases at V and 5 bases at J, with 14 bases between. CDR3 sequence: CASSPSSTEDNSPLHF. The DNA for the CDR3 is TGTGCCAGCTCACCTTCATCGACAGAGGATAATTCACCCCTCCACTTT.

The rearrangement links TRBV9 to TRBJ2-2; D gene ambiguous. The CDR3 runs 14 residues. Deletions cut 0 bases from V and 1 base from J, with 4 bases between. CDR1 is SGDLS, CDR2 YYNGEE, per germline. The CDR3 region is CASSVDGNTGELFF. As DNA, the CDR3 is TGTGCCAGCAGCGTAGACGGGAACACCGGGGAGCTGTTTTTT.

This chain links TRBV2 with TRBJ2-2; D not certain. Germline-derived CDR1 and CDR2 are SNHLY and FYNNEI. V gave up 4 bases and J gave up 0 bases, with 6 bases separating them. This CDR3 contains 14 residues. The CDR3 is CASSARPNTGELFF. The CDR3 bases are TGTGCCAGCAGTGCTCGTCCGAACACCGGGGAGCTGTTTTTT.

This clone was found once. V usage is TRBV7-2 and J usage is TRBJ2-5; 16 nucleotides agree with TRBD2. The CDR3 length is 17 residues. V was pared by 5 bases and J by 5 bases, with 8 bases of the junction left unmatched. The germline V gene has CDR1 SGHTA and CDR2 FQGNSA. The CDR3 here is CASSLGTSGGAGETQYF. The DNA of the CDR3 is TGTGCCAGCAGCCTCGGGACTAGCGGGGGGGCCGGGGAGACCCAGTACTTC.